These 4 T cell receptor beta chains originate from one sample sequenced in a study of breast tumors, draining lymph nodes, adjacent tissues. Axillary draining lymph nodes of breast cancer patients supplied the node samples. TCRdb reanalysed the multiplex PCR reads using MiXCR and keeps one entry per CDR3 protein. The sample holds under 300,000 distinct CDR3 sequences, around 35% seen once. Sequences were obtained from axillary lymph node tissue. These receptors originate from a female donor with breast cancer. Some clones in this sample may be carry-over from other donors' samples.

The CDR3 DNA is TGTGCCAGCAGCTTAGCCCTCAATTCGGGGGCAGCCTACAATGAGCAGTTCTTC. Translated: CASSLALNSGAAYNEQFF. This chain uses TRBV11-2 with TRBJ2-1; D may correspond to TRBD1 or TRBD2 (6 bases each). V was shortened by 1 base and J by 2 bases, with 18 bases between the two germline ends. The CDR3 contains 18 residues. Germline-derived CDR1 and CDR2 are SGHAT and FQNNGV.

This clonotype was counted ten times or more. The chain is built from TRBV2 and TRBJ1-4; perhaps TRBD1 as D (6 bases). CDR3 length equals 15 residues. Trimming took off 6 bases at V and 3 bases at J, with 14 bases between the two ends. CDR1 and CDR2 (germline): SNHLY, FYNNEI. CDR3 bases: TGTGCCAGCAGCTCGGCAGGGGTTGCTAATGAAAAACTGTTTTTT. The encoded protein is CASSSAGVANEKLFF.

This chain connects TRBV7-2 to TRBJ2-2; the D gene is possibly TRBD1 (6 bases). Trimming stripped 2 bases from V and 2 bases from J, with 21 bases between. This CDR3 has 19 residues. The germline V gene encodes CDR1 SGHTA and CDR2 FQGNSA. CDR3 in amino acids: CASSLSGFAGDTNTGELFF. CDR3 coding DNA: TGTGCCAGCAGCTTAAGTGGGTTCGCCGGGGACACTAACACCGGGGAGCTGTTTTTT.

Details on this clonotype: This CDR3 fails to terminate in the conserved phenylalanine or tryptophan, so it likely reflects a read error. Because the CDR3's place on the DNA is in doubt, the DNA is left out and the CDR3 is given as listed by TCRdb. The chain recombines TRBV20-1 with TRBJ2-5. The CDR3 spans 8 amino acids, including both terminal residues. The germline V gene has CDR1 DFQATT and CDR2 SNEGSKA (reference sequence). The CDR3 reads CSARITVP.